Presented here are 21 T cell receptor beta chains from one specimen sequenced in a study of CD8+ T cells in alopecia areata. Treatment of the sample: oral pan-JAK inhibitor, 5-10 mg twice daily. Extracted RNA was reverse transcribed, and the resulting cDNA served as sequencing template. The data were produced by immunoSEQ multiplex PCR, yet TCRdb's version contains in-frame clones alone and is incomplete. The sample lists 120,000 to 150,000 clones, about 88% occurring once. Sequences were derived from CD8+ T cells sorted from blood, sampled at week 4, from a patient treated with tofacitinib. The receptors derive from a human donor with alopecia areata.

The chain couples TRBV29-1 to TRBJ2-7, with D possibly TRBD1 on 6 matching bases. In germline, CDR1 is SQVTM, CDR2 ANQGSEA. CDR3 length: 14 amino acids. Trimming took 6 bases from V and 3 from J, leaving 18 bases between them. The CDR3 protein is CSVISGQGFYEQYF. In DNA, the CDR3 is TGCAGCGTAATCTCGGGGCAGGGGTTCTACGAGCAGTACTTC.

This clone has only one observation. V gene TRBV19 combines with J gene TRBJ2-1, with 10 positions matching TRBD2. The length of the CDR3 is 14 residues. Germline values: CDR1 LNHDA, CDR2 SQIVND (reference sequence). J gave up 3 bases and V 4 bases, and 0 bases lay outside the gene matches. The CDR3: CASSTSGGYNEQFF. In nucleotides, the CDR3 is TGTGCCAGTAGTACTAGCGGGGGCTACAATGAGCAGTTCTTC. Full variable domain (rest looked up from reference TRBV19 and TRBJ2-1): DGGITQSPKYLFRKEGQNVTLSCEQNLNHDAMYWYRQDPGQGLRLIYYSQIVNDFQKGDIAEGYSVSREKKESFPLTVTSAQKNPTAFYLCASSTSGGYNEQFFGPGTRLTVL.

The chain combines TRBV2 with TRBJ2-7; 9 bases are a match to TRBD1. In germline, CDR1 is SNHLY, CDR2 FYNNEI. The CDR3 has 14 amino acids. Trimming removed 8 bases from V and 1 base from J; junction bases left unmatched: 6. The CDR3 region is CASSPGQGSYEQYF. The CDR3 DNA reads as TGTGCCAGCTCGCCGGGACAGGGATCCTACGAGCAGTACTTC.

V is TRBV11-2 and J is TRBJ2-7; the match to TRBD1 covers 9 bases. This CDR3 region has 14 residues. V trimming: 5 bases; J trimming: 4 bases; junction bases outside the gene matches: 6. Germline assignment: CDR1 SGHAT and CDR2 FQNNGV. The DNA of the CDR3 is TGTGCCAGCAGCATTGGACAGGGGACTTACGAGCAGTACTTC. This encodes CASSIGQGTYEQYF.

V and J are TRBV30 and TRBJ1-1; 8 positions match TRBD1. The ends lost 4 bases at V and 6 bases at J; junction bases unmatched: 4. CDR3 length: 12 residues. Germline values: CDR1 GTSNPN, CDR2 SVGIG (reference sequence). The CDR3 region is CAWTTDRAEAFF. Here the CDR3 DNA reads TGTGCCTGGACTACGGACAGGGCTGAAGCTTTCTTT.

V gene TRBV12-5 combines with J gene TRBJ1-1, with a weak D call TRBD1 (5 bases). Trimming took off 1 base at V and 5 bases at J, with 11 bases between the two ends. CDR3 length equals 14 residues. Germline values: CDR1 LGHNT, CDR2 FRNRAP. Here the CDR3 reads CASGLGAGGTEAFF. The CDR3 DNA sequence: TGTGCTAGTGGTTTGGGGGCCGGGGGTACTGAAGCTTTCTTT.

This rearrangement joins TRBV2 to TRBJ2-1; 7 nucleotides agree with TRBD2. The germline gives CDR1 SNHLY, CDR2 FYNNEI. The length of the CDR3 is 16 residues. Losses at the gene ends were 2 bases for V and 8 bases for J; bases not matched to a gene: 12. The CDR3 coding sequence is TGTGCCAGCAGTGAAAGCGGGGAACCCCCAACGTATGAGCAGTTCTTC. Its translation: CASSESGEPPTYEQFF.

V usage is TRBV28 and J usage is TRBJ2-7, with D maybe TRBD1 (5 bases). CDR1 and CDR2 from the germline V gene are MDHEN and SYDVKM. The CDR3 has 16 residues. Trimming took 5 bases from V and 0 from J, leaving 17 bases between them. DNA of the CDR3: TGTGCCAGCAGTCCATCCCAGGGCCGGTTCTCCTACGAGCAGTACTTC. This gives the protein CASSPSQGRFSYEQYF.

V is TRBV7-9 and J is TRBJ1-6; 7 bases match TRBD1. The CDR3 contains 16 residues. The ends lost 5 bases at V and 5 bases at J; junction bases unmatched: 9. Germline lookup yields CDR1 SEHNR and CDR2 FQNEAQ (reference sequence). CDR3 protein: CASSITGDLNNSPLHF. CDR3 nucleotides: TGTGCCAGCAGCATCACAGGGGACTTAAATAATTCACCCCTCCACTTT.

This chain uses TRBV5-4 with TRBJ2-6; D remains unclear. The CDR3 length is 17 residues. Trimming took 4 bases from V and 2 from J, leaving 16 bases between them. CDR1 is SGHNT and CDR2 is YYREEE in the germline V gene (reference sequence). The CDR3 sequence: CASSKPNLGAGANVLTF. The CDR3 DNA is TGTGCCAGCAGCAAACCTAACCTTGGGGCTGGGGCCAACGTCCTGACTTTC.

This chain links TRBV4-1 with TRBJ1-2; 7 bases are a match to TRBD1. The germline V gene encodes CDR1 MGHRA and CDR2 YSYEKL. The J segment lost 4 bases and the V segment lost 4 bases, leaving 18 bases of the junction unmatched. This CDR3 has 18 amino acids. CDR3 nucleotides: TGCGCCAGCAGCCCCTTTCGGGACAGTTCCCCATCTTTCTATGGCTACACCTTC. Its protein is CASSPFRDSSPSFYGYTF.

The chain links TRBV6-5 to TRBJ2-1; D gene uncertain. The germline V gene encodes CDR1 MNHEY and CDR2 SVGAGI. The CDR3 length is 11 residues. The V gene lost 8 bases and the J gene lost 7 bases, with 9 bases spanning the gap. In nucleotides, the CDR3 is TGTGCCAGCTTTACTGGGAATGAGCAGTTCTTC. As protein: CASFTGNEQFF.

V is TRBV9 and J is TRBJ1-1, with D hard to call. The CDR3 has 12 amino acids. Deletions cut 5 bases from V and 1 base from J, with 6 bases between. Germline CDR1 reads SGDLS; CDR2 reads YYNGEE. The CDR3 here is CASSPGNTEAFF. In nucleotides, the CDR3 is TGTGCCAGCAGTCCCGGGAACACTGAAGCTTTCTTT.

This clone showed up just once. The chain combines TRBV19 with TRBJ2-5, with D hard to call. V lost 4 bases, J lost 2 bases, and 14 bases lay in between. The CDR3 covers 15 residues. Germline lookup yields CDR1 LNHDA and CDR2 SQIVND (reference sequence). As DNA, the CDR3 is TGTGCCAGTAGTACCACCGATCCCGTGCAAGAGACCCAGTACTTC. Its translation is CASSTTDPVQETQYF.

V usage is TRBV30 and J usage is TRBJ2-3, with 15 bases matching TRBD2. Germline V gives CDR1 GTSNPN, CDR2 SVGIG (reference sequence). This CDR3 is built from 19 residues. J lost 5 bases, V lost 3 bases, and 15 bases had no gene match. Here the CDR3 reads CAWSPPGLAGGLWEDTQYF. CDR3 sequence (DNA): TGTGCCTGGAGCCCACCGGGACTAGCGGGGGGATTGTGGGAAGATACGCAGTATTTT.

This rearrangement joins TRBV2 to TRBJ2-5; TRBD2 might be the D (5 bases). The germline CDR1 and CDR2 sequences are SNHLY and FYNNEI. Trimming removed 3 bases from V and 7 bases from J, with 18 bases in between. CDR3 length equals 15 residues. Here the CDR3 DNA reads TGTGCCAGCAGTGATATGAGGGAGCCGGCAGGGACCCAGTACTTC. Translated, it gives CASSDMREPAGTQYF.

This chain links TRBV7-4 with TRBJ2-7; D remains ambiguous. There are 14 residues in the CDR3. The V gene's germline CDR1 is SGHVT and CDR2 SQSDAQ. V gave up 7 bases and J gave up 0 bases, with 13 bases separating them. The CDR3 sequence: CASILNGCSYEQYF. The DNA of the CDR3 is TGTGCCAGCATCCTAAACGGGTGCTCCTACGAGCAGTACTTC.

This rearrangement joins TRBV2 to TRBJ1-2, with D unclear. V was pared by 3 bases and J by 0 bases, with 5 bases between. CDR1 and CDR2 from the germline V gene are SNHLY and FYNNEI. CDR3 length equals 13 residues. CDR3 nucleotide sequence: TGTGCCAGCAGTGAGACGGCTAACTATGGCTACACCTTC. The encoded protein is CASSETANYGYTF.

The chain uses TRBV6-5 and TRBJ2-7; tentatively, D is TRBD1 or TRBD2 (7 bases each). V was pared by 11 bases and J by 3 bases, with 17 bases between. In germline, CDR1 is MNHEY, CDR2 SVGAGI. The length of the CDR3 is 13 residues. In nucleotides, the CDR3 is TGTGCCTCCAGGGGAGGGGGCCGCTACGAGCAGTACTTC. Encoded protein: CASRGGGRYEQYF.

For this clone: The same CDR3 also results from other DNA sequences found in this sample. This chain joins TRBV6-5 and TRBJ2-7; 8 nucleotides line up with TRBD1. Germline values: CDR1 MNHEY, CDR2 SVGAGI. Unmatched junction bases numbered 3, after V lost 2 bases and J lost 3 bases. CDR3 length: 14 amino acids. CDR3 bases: TGTGCCAGCAGTTACGGACAGGGATTCTACGAGCAGTACTTC. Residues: CASSYGQGFYEQYF.

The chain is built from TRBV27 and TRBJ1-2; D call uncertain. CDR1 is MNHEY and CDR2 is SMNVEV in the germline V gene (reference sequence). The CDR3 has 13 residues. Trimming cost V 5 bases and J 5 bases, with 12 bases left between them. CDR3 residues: CASSPRPGYGYTF. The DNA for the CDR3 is TGTGCCAGCAGTCCCCGCCCGGGGTATGGCTACACCTTC.